The source of this T cell receptor (beta chain) is a study of graft-versus-host responses after intestinal transplantation listed by TCRdb under 2021. In the study overall: The transplants that recipients got were multivisceral, liver-intestinal, or isolated intestinal. Anti-thymocyte globulin induction was given to all recipients, followed by maintenance tacrolimus and steroids for approximately three years. Bulk TCR-beta CDR3 sequencing was used to track graft-versus-host and host-versus-graft alloreactive T cell clones in the graft, circulation and bone marrow after intestinal transplantation. To identify alloreactive clones, pre-transplant mixed lymphocyte reaction products were sequenced and then compared with unstimulated pre-transplant donor and recipient T cells. The cohort enrolled fewer than 25 intestinal transplant recipients including one retransplant, and a few patients lacking pretransplant specimens were excluded. Donor T cell macrochimerism was defined as a peak of at least 4% donor T cells among recipient peripheral blood mononuclear cells. Instead of going to the commercial service, samples from a few later patients were sequenced in-house on an Illumina MiSeq and processed with MiXCR.

Blood samples were collected up to 4 times in the first month after transplant and then at least monthly when available. General conclusions and limits of the study: Conclusions were limited by the relatively low number and heterogeneity of intestinal transplant patients. Early after transplant, peak levels of circulating GvH clones were associated with declines in HvG clones. In the allografts of patients with donor T cell macrochimerism, GvH to HvG T cell clonal ratios were high. GvH clones were detected in recipient bone marrow, and some of these GvH clones were observed earlier in ileal mucosa or blood, consistent with an intestinal mucosal origin.

Libraries came from the immunoSEQ multiplex PCR assay. Adaptive Biotechnologies carried out high-throughput TCR-beta CDR3 sequencing of genomic DNA for most patients. Processing in the source paper ran as follows. TCR sequencing data for around 19 patients were retrieved from Adaptive's ImmunoSEQ software; a few other patients were processed with MiXCR and VDJtools. CDR3 nucleotide sequences shared between donor and recipient were removed because their origin could not be assigned. To be classed as alloreactive, a clone needed at least 2-fold expansion over unstimulated cells and a minimum CFSE-low frequency of 0.002% (template counts) or 0.001% (read counts). Clones detected in sequenced pre-transplant spleen, lymph node, or MLR CFSE-low populations of the donor or recipient were defined as mappable. Cumulative frequency of alloreactive clones was calculated as a percentage of all sequences weighted by copy number. TCRdb retrieved this table from immuneACCESS and kept in-frame rearrangements only. Not all clones are present; in checked studies, unresolved V genes account for under half, and no reason is known for the remainder. V, J and clone size reflect that table, while D and trimming were determined from the DNA. For this sample the table gives under 30,000 clones, of which over 85% were detected only once. Around 0.82% of the sample is taken by the ten largest.

Comment on this clone: What this receptor recognizes is not known. Base qualities are not recorded, but no much larger clone differs from it by a single base.

V is pared back by 6 bases and J by 9 bases, with 10 bases lying between the germline termini. The CDR3, cysteine through phenylalanine, is 11 amino acids long. The sequence is cut down to CDR3 DNA, 33 bases in frame from base 1. CDR1 and CDR2, per the germline V gene (reference sequence), are SGHKS and YYEKEE. The V gene is TRBV5-5 and the J gene is TRBJ2-1; too little of a D gene remains to name it. Sequenced here: PBMCs, sampled around 30 days after intestinal transplant. The receptor comes from a human patient who received an intestinal transplant, so some T cells may come from the graft donor. CDR3 loop: CASTQLGEQFF. The base sequence is TGTGCCAGCACCCAATTGGGTGAGCAGTTCTTC.